These 21 T cell receptor beta chains share one sample of origin, sequenced in a study of post-analysis software for immune sequencing data. Prepared libraries of TCR beta cDNA carried unique molecular identifiers. TCRdb ran MiXCR on the PCR reads and lists one entry per CDR3 protein. The sample shows hundreds of thousands of distinct CDR3 sequences, under 70% of them seen only once. Study-wide findings and caveats: TRBV segments more frequent in patients than in controls numbered several and included TRBV5-6, TRBV5-1 and TRBV20-1.

These receptors are not linked to any known antigen. The source material was blood. These receptors came from a girl aged 10-17 years with multiple sclerosis.

The chain combines TRBV5-1 with TRBJ2-1; maybe TRBD1 (6 bases). CDR1 is SGHRS and CDR2 is YFSETQ in the germline V gene. The V gene lost 5 bases and the J gene lost 8 bases, with 20 bases spanning the gap. This CDR3 has 15 amino acids. For the CDR3, the DNA is TGCGCCAGCAGACCACAGGGTGGTTCTTACGATGAGCAGTTCTTC. Translated, it gives CASRPQGGSYDEQFF.

In its sample, this clonotype was seen a few times. The CDR3 sequence: CASSAPGPSDTQYF. Here the CDR3 DNA reads TGCGCCAGCAGCGCACCGGGCCCGTCGGATACGCAGTATTTT. This sequence joins TRBV4-1 and TRBJ2-3; unclear D gene. Germline-derived CDR1 and CDR2 are MGHRA and YSYEKL. The CDR3 totals 14 residues. V was shortened by 5 bases and J by 6 bases, with 15 bases between the two germline ends.

The genes are TRBV7-9 and TRBJ2-5, with D maybe TRBD2 (6 bases). Germline CDR1 and CDR2: SEHNR and FQNEAQ (reference sequence). This CDR3 contains 14 residues. Trimming took off 7 bases at V and 0 bases at J, with 12 bases between the two ends. The CDR3 is CASTSGTYQETQYF. The CDR3 coding sequence is TGTGCCAGCACCTCTGGGACTTACCAAGAGACCCAGTACTTC.

The chain recombines TRBV5-1 with TRBJ1-1; D gene unclear. The V end was cut by 3 bases, the J end by 0 bases, with 12 bases between. Germline CDR1 and CDR2: SGHRS and YFSETQ. The CDR3 consists of 15 residues. CDR3 sequence (DNA): TGCGCCAGCAGCTCCCGTGCAGACTTGAACACTGAAGCTTTCTTT. Translating gives CASSSRADLNTEAFF.

J is TRBJ2-3 and V is TRBV7-2; maybe TRBD2 (5 bases). Germline CDR1 SGHTA, CDR2 FQGNSA. Trimming cost V 2 bases and J 0 bases, with 9 bases left between them. This CDR3 is 15 amino acids long. CDR3 in DNA: TGTGCCAGCAGCTTACACCGGGGAAGCACAGATACGCAGTATTTT. Protein product: CASSLHRGSTDTQYF.

The chain employs TRBV2 and TRBJ1-1; tentative D call: TRBD1 (5 bases). The V end was cut by 5 bases, the J end by 5 bases, with 15 bases between. This CDR3 has 14 amino acids. Germline V gene sequence: CDR1 SNHLY, CDR2 FYNNEI. The CDR3 DNA follows: TGTGCCAGCAGTAGGGACGGCAAAGGGACTGAAGCTTTCTTT. The encoded protein is CASSRDGKGTEAFF. The full variable domain, with the rest looked up from reference TRBV2 and TRBJ1-1, is EPEVTQTPSHQVTQMGQEVILRCVPISNHLYFYWYRQILGQKVEFLVSFYNNEISEKSEIFDDQFSVERPDGSNFTLKIRSTKLEDSAMYFCASSRDGKGTEAFFGQGTRLTVV.

This clonotype was counted between two and nine times. This chain uses TRBV7-8 with TRBJ2-1; D may be TRBD2 (6 bases). Germline CDR1 is SGHVS and CDR2 is FQNEAQ. The CDR3 consists of 13 residues. V was cut by 6 bases and J by 5 bases, with 11 bases left in between. The DNA of the CDR3 is TGTGCCAGCAGTCTCGGGAGACACAATGAGCAGTTCTTC. Translation gives CASSLGRHNEQFF.

This clonotype occurred once. The chain uses TRBV12-3 or TRBV12-4 and TRBJ1-2; D unclear. The CDR3 has 15 amino acids. Trimming cost V 0 bases and J 11 bases, with 19 bases left between them. CDR3 nucleotides: TGTGCCAGCAGTTTAGCGCGACGGCCAGCTGAGGGTTACACCTTC. This codes for CASSLARRPAEGYTF.

In its sample, this clonotype was seen once. The chain carries TRBV29-1 and TRBJ1-5; D possibly corresponds to TRBD1 (6 bases). CDR3 length: 12 residues. Trimming removed 7 bases from V and 4 bases from J, with 11 bases in between. Per germline, CDR1 SQVTM and CDR2 ANQGSEA. The CDR3 sequence: CSARTENQPQHF. The CDR3 DNA sequence: TGCAGCGCTAGGACAGAAAATCAGCCCCAGCATTTT.

In its sample, this clonotype was seen a few times. The chain joins TRBV7-2 to TRBJ1-1; 7 positions match TRBD1. The CDR3 is 15 amino acids. The germline V gene encodes CDR1 SGHTA and CDR2 FQGNSA. Trimming at V came to 1 base and at J to 5 bases, leaving 7 bases not matched to a gene. This CDR3 is CASSLVAGGRTEAFF. Here the CDR3 DNA reads TGTGCCAGCAGCTTAGTAGCAGGGGGTCGGACTGAAGCTTTCTTT.

J is TRBJ2-3 and V is TRBV2; tentatively, D is TRBD1 (7 bases). The CDR3 consists of 15 residues. V lost 9 bases and J lost 4, with 20 bases in between. CDR1 SNHLY and CDR2 FYNNEI come from the germline V gene. The CDR3 region has the DNA TGTGCCAGTCTCCCGGGCAGGGGGGAATCAGATACGCAGTATTTT. Encoded protein: CASLPGRGESDTQYF.

The gene calls are TRBV9 and TRBJ2-4; no reliable D call. V was cut by 4 bases and J by 0 bases, with 8 bases left in between. The CDR3 has 14 amino acids. Germline V gene data show CDR1 as SGDLS and CDR2 as YYNGEE. CDR3 protein: CASSTSIAKNIQYF. The DNA of the CDR3 is TGTGCCAGCAGCACCTCAATAGCCAAAAACATTCAGTACTTC.

The V gene is TRBV12-3 or TRBV12-4, the J gene TRBJ2-2; 9 bases line up with TRBD1. The junction had 7 bases not matched to a gene; V was cut back by 10 bases and J by 4 bases. This CDR3 comprises 14 residues. CDR3 sequence: CAIRGTGSTGELFF. CDR3 nucleotide sequence: TGTGCCATCAGGGGGACAGGGAGCACCGGGGAGCTGTTTTTT.

The rearrangement links TRBV29-1 to TRBJ2-1; 16 bases match TRBD2. The CDR3 consists of 14 residues. The trim removed 6 bases at V and 8 bases at J, leaving 4 bases unmatched. Germline assignment: CDR1 SQVTM and CDR2 ANQGSEA. The CDR3 here is CSVGLAGGPYEQFF. DNA for the CDR3: TGCAGCGTGGGACTAGCGGGAGGGCCGTATGAGCAGTTCTTC.

V gene TRBV5-1 combines with J gene TRBJ2-5; D unresolved. This CDR3 spans 14 amino acids. Trimming cost V 2 bases and J 0 bases, with 8 bases left between them. Germline V gene data show CDR1 as SGHRS and CDR2 as YFSETQ. The DNA of the CDR3 is TGCGCCAGCAGCTTCGGTAACGACCAAGAGACCCAGTACTTC. It specifies CASSFGNDQETQYF.

J is TRBJ1-1 and V is TRBV5-6; D is unresolved. The germline gives CDR1 SGHDT, CDR2 YYEEEE. V was trimmed by 5 bases and J by 1 base, leaving 9 bases between them. The CDR3 has 13 residues. Here the CDR3 DNA reads TGTGCCAGCAGGCGTCCCCCGAACACTGAAGCTTTCTTT. Its translation is CASRRPPNTEAFF.

The V call is TRBV30, the J call TRBJ2-5; no definite D call. This CDR3 has 12 amino acids. V gave up 3 bases and J gave up 0 bases, with 5 bases separating them. Germline V CDR1 and CDR2: GTSNPN, SVGIG (reference sequence). The CDR3 DNA reads as TGTGCCTGGAGAAAAAACCAAGAGACCCAGTACTTC. The encoded protein is CAWRKNQETQYF.

The chain carries TRBV7-6 and TRBJ2-1; 9 bases map to TRBD2. The CDR3 covers 15 residues. Germline CDR1 and CDR2: SGHVS and FNYEAQ. The V and J ends lost 7 bases and 4 bases, in that order; junction bases with no gene match: 8. DNA of the CDR3: TGTGCCAGCATTCGGCTAGCGGGGATGTACAATGAGCAGTTCTTC. This sequence encodes CASIRLAGMYNEQFF.

This clonotype has only one observation. This sequence joins TRBV27 and TRBJ2-1; TRBD2 might be the D (6 bases). Trimming cost V 6 bases and J 11 bases, with 17 bases left between them. CDR1 and CDR2 (germline): MNHEY, SMNVEV (reference sequence). This CDR3 is 13 amino acids long. The CDR3 DNA follows: TGTGCCAGCAGCCCCCCGGCTCGGACTAAGCAGTTCTTC. Protein: CASSPPARTKQFF.

The CDR3 here is CASRLPGGGVPYEQYF. DNA for the CDR3: TGTGCCAGCAGGCTCCCGGGCGGAGGGGTTCCCTACGAGCAGTACTTC. J is TRBJ2-4 and V is TRBV5-6; D is perhaps TRBD2 (6 bases). The end of the DNA aligns better with TRBJ2-7, so the J call may be wrong. This CDR3 is built from 16 residues. CDR1 and CDR2 from the germline V gene are SGHDT and YYEEEE.

This chain links TRBV7-9 with TRBJ1-6; 7 bases agree with TRBD1. The ends lost 4 bases at V and 17 bases at J; junction bases unmatched: 5. The CDR3 runs to 11 residues. Per germline, CDR1 SEHNR and CDR2 FQNEAQ (reference sequence). The CDR3 nucleotides are TGTGCCAGCAGCTCGGAGACAGGGATCCACTTT. This codes for CASSSETGIHF.